A selection of T cell receptor beta chains follows, all from one sample in a study of human T cells and chemical hapten exposure. TCRdb recomputed calls from the RACE reads with MiXCR, one row per CDR3 protein. The data show fewer than 60,000 distinct CDR3 sequences, 9.3% seen once. The source was whole blood, collected in connection with sensitization to the hapten diphenylcyclopropenone (DPC). The receptor set was obtained from a woman in her forties or fifties with alopecia areata. Some clones in this sample may be carry-over from other donors' samples. Each CDR3 is given with its conserved first and last residue. Rows may omit the clone size; those that give it use once, few, many or a size class.

few	TRBV7-2	CASSLGPRADTQYF
few	TRBV20-1	CSAIADSGELFF
many	TRBV9	CASSVDVGGTGELFF
once	TRBV20-1	CSAASVDKFTDTQYF
.	TRBV12-3/TRBV12-4	CASGSRTGLVVNEQFF
few	TRBV19	CASSHVPGAQYF
.	TRBV12-3/TRBV12-4	CASSLAGLRFWYF
many	TRBV6-1	CASRRAVNQPQHF
many	TRBV2	CARMVLGGTEAFF
many	TRBV5-4	CASSSPLAGDYEQYF
few	TRBV11-3	CASSLGVAGQGSTDTQYF
few	TRBV29-1	CSVDSGPTSGNTIYF
few	TRBV2	CASSEASGPYNEQFF
many	TRBV6-6	CASSTQGGTSGYEQYF
.	TRBV18	CASSPSGGYNEQFF
few	TRBV25-1	CASSPVASYEQYF
.	TRBV5-1	CASSLSLDREQYF
.	TRBV11-2	CASSFPDPTNYGYTF
.	TRBV10-3	CAISESASYEQYF
.	TRBV18	CASSPRRDRGLMMNTEAFF
.	TRBV29-1	CSVRGNSGNTIYF
many	TRBV12-3/TRBV12-4	CASSPRGTSVYNEQFF
many	TRBV6-1	CASSEAWSTETQYF
many	TRBV7-9	CASSLTGTRLSNTQYF
few	TRBV9	CASSSTPDARGQPQHF
many	TRBV6-5	CASSPAGIATDTQYF
many	TRBV28	CASTPQGAVQETQYF
many	TRBV9	CASSAGGHEQYF
many	TRBV7-8	CASSLLQEAFF
medium-sized	TRBV28	CASSSTDTQYF
few	TRBV28	CASSFQGTYNSPLHF
many	TRBV10-3	CAISEGLSGGNEQFF
.	TRBV12-3/TRBV12-4	CASSSANEQFF
many	TRBV29-1	CSVEWGRDSEAFF
many	TRBV18	CASSPSRDRSEQFF
many	TRBV29-1	CSVDRGNEKLFF
many	TRBV6-2/TRBV6-3	CASNLDTDLSGANVLTF
many	TRBV29-1	CSVAASTNEKLFF
many	TRBV11-2	CASSLGNRGDYGYTF
medium-sized	TRBV29-1	CSVDTGFQETQYF
.	TRBV20-1	CSARNVETQYF
many	TRBV2	CASSPDRGTMYEQYF
many	TRBV4-1	CASSQILGQGENTEAFF
many	TRBV12-3/TRBV12-4	CASSPTGQPNTEAFF
few	TRBV6-1	CASSYHGALWQFF
many	TRBV27	CASSSDRVASVVQTQYF
many	TRBV4-3	CASSPRSGRDTEAFF
many	TRBV2	CASSADRGTQPQHF
.	TRBV2	CASSRDRVSTDTQYF
few	TRBV28	CASRQGGANEKLFF
many	TRBV4-1	CASSHLPGAGLQETQYF
many	TRBV20-1	CSARQAGGRTDTQYF